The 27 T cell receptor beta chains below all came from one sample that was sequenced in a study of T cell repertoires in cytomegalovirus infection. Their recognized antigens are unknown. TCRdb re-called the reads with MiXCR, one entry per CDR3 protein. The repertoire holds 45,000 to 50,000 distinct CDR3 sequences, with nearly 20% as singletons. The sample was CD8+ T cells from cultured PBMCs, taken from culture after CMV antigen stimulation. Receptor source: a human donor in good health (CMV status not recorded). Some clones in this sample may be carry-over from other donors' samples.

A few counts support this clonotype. The CDR3 DNA reads as TGCAGTGCTAGAGACACGGAGGGGTCACCCCTCCACTTT. Its protein is CSARDTEGSPLHF. The rearrangement joins TRBV20-1 to TRBJ1-6, with D maybe TRBD1 (5 bases). Trimming cost V 0 bases and J 10 bases, with 10 bases left between them. Germline V gene lookup returns CDR1 DFQATT and CDR2 SNEGSKA (reference sequence). The CDR3 sequence is 13 residues long.

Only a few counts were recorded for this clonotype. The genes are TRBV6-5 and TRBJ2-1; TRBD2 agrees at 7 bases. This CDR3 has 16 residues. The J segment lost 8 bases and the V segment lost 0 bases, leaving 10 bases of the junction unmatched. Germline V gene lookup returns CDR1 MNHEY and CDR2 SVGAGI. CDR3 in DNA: TGTGCCAGCAGTTACTCAGCTAGCGGTATTGCCTATGAGCAGTTCTTC. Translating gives CASSYSASGIAYEQFF.

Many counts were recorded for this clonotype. The CDR3 DNA follows: TGCGCCAGCAGCCATCAGCGGGGGGTGGACGGGGAGCTGTTTTTT. Translating it yields CASSHQRGVDGELFF. The chain has TRBV4-3 and TRBJ2-2; 9 bases are shared with TRBD2. Germline lookup yields CDR1 LGHNA and CDR2 YSLEER. This CDR3 comprises 15 residues. The trim removed 3 bases at V and 7 bases at J, leaving 6 bases unmatched.

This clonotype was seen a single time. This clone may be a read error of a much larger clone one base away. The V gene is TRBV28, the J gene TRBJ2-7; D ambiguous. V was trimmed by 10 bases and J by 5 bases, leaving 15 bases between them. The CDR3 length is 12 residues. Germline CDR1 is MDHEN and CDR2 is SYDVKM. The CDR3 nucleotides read TGTGCCACCTCTTCTGTAGGCGACGAGCAGTACTTC. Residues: CATSSVGDEQYF.

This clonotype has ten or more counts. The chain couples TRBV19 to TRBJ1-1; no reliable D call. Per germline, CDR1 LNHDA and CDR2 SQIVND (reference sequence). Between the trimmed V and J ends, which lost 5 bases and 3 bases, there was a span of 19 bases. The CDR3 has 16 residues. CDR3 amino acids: CASSSIPLDGYTEAFF. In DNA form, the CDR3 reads TGTGCCAGTAGTTCAATCCCCCTTGACGGCTACACTGAAGCTTTCTTT.

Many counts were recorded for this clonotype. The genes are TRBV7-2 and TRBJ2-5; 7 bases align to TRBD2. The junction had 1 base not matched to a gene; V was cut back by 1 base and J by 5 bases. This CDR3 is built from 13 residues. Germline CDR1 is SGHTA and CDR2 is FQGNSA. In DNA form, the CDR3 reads TGTGCCAGCAGCTTAGGGCGGGGGGAGACCCAGTACTTC. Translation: CASSLGRGETQYF.

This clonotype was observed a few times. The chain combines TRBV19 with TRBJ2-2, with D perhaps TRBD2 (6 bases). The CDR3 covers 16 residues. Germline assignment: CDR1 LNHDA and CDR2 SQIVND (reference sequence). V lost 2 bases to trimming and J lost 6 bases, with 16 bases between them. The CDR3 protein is CASSIRGGVIPGELFF. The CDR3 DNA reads TGTGCCAGTAGTATACGTGGAGGGGTGATACCCGGGGAGCTGTTTTTT.

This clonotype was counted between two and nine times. The CDR3 coding sequence is TGCGCCAGCAGCCAAGTTTCTGGACAGCTATATAATAGCAATCAGCCCCAGCATTTT. Residues: CASSQVSGQLYNSNQPQHF. This chain uses TRBV4-1 with TRBJ1-5, with D possibly TRBD1 on 6 matching bases. CDR3 length: 19 amino acids. The V end lost 1 base, the J end lost 0 bases, and 19 bases lay between the germline ends. The germline CDR1 and CDR2 sequences are MGHRA and YSYEKL.

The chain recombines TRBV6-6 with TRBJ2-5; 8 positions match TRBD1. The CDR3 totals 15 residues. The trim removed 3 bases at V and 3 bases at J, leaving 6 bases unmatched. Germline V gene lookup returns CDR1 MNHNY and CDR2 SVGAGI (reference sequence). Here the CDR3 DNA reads TGTGCCAGCAGTTATCCCTCGACAGGGGAAGAGACCCAGTACTTC. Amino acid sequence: CASSYPSTGEETQYF.

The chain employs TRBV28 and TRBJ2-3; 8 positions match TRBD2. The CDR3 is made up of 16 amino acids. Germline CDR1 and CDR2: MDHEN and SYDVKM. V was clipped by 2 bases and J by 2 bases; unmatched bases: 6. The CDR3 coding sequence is TGTGCCAGCAGTTTAAGGGCCGGGGGGGCCACAGATACGCAGTATTTT. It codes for CASSLRAGGATDTQYF.

DNA of the CDR3: TGCAGTGCTAGACGACTAGCGGGTGACAATGAGCAGTTCTTC. As protein: CSARRLAGDNEQFF. The chain recombines TRBV20-1 with TRBJ2-1; 10 bases map to TRBD2. The CDR3 has 14 amino acids. Trimming at V came to 2 bases and at J to 5 bases, leaving 3 bases not matched to a gene. CDR1 DFQATT and CDR2 SNEGSKA come from the germline V gene (reference sequence).

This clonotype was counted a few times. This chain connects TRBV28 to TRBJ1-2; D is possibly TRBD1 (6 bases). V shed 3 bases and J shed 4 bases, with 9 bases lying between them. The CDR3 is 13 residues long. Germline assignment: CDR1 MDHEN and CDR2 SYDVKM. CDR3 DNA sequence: TGTGCCAGCAGTTTCGGACAGATCTATGGCTACACCTTC. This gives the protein CASSFGQIYGYTF.

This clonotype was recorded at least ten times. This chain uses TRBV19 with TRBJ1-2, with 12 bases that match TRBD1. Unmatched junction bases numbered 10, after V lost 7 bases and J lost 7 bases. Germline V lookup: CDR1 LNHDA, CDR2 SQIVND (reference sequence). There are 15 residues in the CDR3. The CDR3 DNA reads TGTGCCAGTAAATGGGACAGGGGGCTCGAAGCTGGCTACACCTTC. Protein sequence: CASKWDRGLEAGYTF.

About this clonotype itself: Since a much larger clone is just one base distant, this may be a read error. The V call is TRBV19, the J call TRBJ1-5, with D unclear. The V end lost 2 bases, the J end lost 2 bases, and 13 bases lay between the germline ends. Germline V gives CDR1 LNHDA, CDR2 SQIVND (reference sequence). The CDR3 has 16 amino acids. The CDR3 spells CASSIFQAIGNQPQHF. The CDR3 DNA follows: TGTGCCAGTAGTATATTTCAGGCCATAGGCAATCAGCCCCAGCATTTT.

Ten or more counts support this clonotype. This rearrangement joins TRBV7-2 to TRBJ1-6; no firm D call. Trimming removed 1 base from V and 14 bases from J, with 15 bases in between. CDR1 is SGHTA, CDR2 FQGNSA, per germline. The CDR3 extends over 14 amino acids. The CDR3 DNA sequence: TGTGCCAGCAGCTTAGATTCGGGCCCCTCAACCCTCCACTTT. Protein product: CASSLDSGPSTLHF.

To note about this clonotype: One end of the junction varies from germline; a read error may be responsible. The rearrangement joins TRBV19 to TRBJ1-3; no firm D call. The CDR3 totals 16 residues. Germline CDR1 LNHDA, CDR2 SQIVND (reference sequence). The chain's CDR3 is CASSPLYSGLGNIIYF. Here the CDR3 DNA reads TGTGCCAGTAGTCCCCTATATTCCGGCCTCGGAAACATCATATATTTT.

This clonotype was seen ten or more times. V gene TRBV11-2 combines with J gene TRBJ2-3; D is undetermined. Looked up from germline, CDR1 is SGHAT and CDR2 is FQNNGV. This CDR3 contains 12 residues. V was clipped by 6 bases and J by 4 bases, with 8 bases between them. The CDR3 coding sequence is TGTGCCAGCAGGAGAAGTGCAGATACGCAGTATTTT. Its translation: CASRRSADTQYF.

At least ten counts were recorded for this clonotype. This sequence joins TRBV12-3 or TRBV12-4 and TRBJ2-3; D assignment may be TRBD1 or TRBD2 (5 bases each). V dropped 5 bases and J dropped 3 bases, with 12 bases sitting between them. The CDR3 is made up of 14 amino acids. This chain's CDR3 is CASSARGMTDTQYF. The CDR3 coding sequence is TGTGCCAGCAGTGCCCGGGGCATGACAGATACGCAGTATTTT.

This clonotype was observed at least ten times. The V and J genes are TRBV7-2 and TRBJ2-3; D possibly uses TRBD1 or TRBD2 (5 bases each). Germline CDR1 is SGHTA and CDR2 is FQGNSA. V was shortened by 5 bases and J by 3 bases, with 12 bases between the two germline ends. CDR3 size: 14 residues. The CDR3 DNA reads TGTGCCAGCAGCAACCGGGGCGGAACAGATACGCAGTATTTT. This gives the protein CASSNRGGTDTQYF.

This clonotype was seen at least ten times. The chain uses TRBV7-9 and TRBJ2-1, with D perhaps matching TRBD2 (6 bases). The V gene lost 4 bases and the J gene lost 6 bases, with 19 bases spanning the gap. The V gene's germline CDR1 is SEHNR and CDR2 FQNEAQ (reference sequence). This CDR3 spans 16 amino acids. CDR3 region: CASSSSAGTPGNEQFF. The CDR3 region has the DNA TGTGCCAGCAGCTCTTCGGCCGGGACTCCAGGCAATGAGCAGTTCTTC. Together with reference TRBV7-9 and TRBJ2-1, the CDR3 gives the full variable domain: DTGVSQNPRHKITKRGQNVTFRCDPISEHNRLYWYRQTLGQGPEFLTYFQNEAQLEKSRLLSDRFSAERPKGSFSTLEIQRTEQGDSAMYLCASSSSAGTPGNEQFFGPGTRLTVL.

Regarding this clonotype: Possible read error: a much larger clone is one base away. For the CDR3, the DNA is TGTGCTAGCAGCCGCACTGTAGTCGGGGAGCTGTTTTTT. Amino acids: CASSRTVVGELFF. The genes are TRBV7-6 and TRBJ2-2; D is undetermined. Germline V CDR1 and CDR2: SGHVS, FNYEAQ. The CDR3 is made up of 13 amino acids.

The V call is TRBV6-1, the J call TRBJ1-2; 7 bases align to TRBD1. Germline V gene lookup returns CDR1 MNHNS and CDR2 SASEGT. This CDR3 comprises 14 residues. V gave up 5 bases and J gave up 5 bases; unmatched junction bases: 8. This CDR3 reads CASSQGGVGYGYTF. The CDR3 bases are TGTGCCAGCAGTCAGGGGGGGGTAGGGTATGGCTACACCTTC.

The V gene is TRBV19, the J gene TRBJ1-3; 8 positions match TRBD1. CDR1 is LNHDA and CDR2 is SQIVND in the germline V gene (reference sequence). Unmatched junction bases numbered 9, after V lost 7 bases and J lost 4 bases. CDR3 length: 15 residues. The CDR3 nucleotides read TGTGCCAGTAACCCCAGGACAGGGAGAGGAAACACCATATATTTT. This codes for CASNPRTGRGNTIYF.

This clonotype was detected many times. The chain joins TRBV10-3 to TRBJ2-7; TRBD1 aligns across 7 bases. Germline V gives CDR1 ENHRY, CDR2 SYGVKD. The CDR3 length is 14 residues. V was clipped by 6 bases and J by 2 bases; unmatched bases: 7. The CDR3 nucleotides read TGTGCCATCAGCTCCGGGACAGCCGCCTACGAGCAGTACTTC. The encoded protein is CAISSGTAAYEQYF.

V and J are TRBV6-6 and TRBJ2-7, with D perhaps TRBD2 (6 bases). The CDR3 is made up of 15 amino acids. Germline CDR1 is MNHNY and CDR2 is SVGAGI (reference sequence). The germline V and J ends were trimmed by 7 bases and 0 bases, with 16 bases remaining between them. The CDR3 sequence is CASTQTGGFSYEQYF. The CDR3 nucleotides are TGTGCCAGCACCCAAACCGGGGGTTTCTCCTACGAGCAGTACTTC.

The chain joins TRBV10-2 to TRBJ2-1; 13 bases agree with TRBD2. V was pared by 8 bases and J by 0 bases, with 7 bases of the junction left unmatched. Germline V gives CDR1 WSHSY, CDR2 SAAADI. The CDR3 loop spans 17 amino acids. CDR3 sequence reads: CASLGTSGESSYNEQFF. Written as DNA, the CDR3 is TGCGCCAGCTTAGGGACTAGCGGGGAGAGCTCCTACAATGAGCAGTTCTTC.

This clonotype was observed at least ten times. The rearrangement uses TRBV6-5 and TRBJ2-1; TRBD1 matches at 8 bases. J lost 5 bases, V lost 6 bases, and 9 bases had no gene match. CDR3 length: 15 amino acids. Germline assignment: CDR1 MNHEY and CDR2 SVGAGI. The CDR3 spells CASRDPGGSNNEQFF. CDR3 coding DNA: TGTGCCAGCAGGGACCCAGGGGGCTCGAACAATGAGCAGTTCTTC.